A few counts support the clone carrying this TCR beta chain. As yet, its antigen is unknown. Unique molecular identifiers had been added to the TCR beta cDNA libraries. TCRdb ran MiXCR on the PCR reads and lists one entry per CDR3 protein. The repertoire holds fewer than 550,000 distinct CDR3 sequences, with about a third as singletons. The ends were cut back, 0 bases at V and 4 bases at J, with 13 bases in the middle. Germline V gene lookup returns CDR1 SGHDT and CDR2 YYEEEE. The CDR3 sequence is 15 residues long. This record belongs to a study of post-analysis software for immune sequencing data. Study-wide results and caveats: Patients carried roughly five TRBV segments more frequently than controls did, and TRBV5-6, TRBV5-1 and TRBV20-1 were among them.

Sequencing was done on a sample of blood. The TCR originated in a girl under 18 with multiple sclerosis. V and J are TRBV5-6 and TRBJ1-2; the D gene is possibly TRBD1 (6 bases). CDR3 amino acids: CASSLVPDRFYGYTF. The CDR3 nucleotides are TGTGCCAGCAGCTTGGTCCCGGACAGATTCTATGGCTACACCTTC.